Below, one T cell receptor beta chain is given with its context. The sample belongs to a study of blood T cell repertoires in COVID-19. Study background: Specimens from acute and convalescent COVID-19 originated in the United States, Italy and Spain. T cells, B-cell-depleted T cells, or PBMCs provided the cDNA or gDNA that served as material.

Original processing notes: Reference gene primers were amplified, and this amplification served to estimate nucleated cell counts. The data were produced by immunoSEQ multiplex PCR, yet TCRdb's version contains in-frame clones alone and is incomplete. The DNA was the basis for D and trimming; V, J and clone size are from that table. This table holds more than 95,000 clones, just over 90% found once. Germline-derived CDR1 and CDR2 are MDHEN and SYDVKM. The CDR3 extends over 15 amino acids. V lost 7 bases to trimming and J lost 0 bases, with 14 bases between them. This chain joins TRBV28 and TRBJ2-3, with D maybe TRBD2 (6 bases). The TCR originated in a human donor with active COVID-19. The donor label of this sample is uncertain. What was sequenced was peripheral blood. The DNA of the CDR3 is TGTGCCAGCAAGGGGATTGGGACTAGCACAGATACGCAGTATTTT. Its translation is CASKGIGTSTDTQYF.